One sample yielded the 24 T cell receptor beta chains listed below, sequenced in a study of identifying expanded T cells in peripheral blood. Data came from immunoSEQ multiplex PCR; TCRdb stores just in-frame clones and leaves some out. This table holds around 56,000 clones, around 83% found once. Sequenced: blood. These receptors were taken from a person between 18 and 69 years old in good health.

This rearrangement joins TRBV25-1 to TRBJ2-6, with D tentatively TRBD1 or TRBD2 (6 bases each). The V gene's germline CDR1 is MGHDK and CDR2 SYGVNS. Trimming removed 6 bases at V and 0 bases at J, with 9 bases between. This CDR3 has 15 residues. The CDR3 DNA sequence: TGTGCCAGCAGGAGGGGGGACTCTGGGGCCAACGTCCTGACTTTC. Its translation is CASRRGDSGANVLTF.

The chain links TRBV19 to TRBJ1-2; no clear D. The CDR3 is 15 amino acids. Germline lookup yields CDR1 LNHDA and CDR2 SQIVND (reference sequence). The V end was cut by 1 base, the J end by 5 bases, with 14 bases between. CDR3 DNA sequence: TGTGCCAGTAGTATAGCTCCGGGAGCGTCTTATGGCTACACCTTC. It encodes CASSIAPGASYGYTF.

This clone occurred once. The chain has TRBV18 and TRBJ2-2, with 9 bases identical to TRBD1. Trimming at V came to 5 bases and at J to 5 bases, leaving 6 bases not matched to a gene. The CDR3 has 15 residues. Germline loops: CDR1 KGHSH, CDR2 LQKENI. The CDR3 DNA sequence: TGTGCCAGCTCAGAAGGACAGGGGAGAACCGGGGAGCTGTTTTTT. Amino acid sequence: CASSEGQGRTGELFF.

This rearrangement joins TRBV6-6 to TRBJ1-4; 11 nucleotides align to TRBD1. CDR1 and CDR2 from the germline V gene are MNHNY and SVGAGI (reference sequence). The CDR3 length is 16 residues. J was trimmed by 0 bases and V by 6 bases; bases with no gene match: 3. The CDR3 nucleotides are TGTGCCAGCAGGAGGGACAGGGGGGCAACTAATGAAAAACTGTTTTTT. Its translation is CASRRDRGATNEKLFF.

This chain links TRBV29-1 with TRBJ2-1; 7 bases are shared with TRBD2. With 5 bases clipped from V and 5 bases from J, the junction kept 12 bases outside the gene matches. The CDR3 totals 15 residues. CDR1 and CDR2 (germline): SQVTM, ANQGSEA. CDR3 protein: CSVTREGTGNNEQFF. The CDR3 bases are TGCAGCGTTACAAGGGAGGGGACGGGGAACAATGAGCAGTTCTTC.

The chain combines TRBV5-4 with TRBJ1-2, with D possibly TRBD1 on 5 matching bases. CDR1 SGHNT and CDR2 YYREEE come from the germline V gene (reference sequence). This CDR3 is 15 amino acids long. V lost 0 bases and J lost 0, with 9 bases in between. CDR3 in DNA: TGTGCCAGCAGCTTGGCAGGGTTAGCTAACTATGGCTACACCTTC. It is translated as CASSLAGLANYGYTF.

This chain links TRBV9 with TRBJ2-3, with 11 bases aligning to TRBD2. The V and J ends lost 1 base and 3 bases, in that order; junction bases with no gene match: 10. CDR1 is SGDLS, CDR2 YYNGEE, per germline. CDR3 length equals 18 residues. The CDR3 coding sequence is TGTGCCAGCAGCGTATCCCCAAAGTCTAGCGGGGGGACAGATACGCAGTATTTT. Protein sequence: CASSVSPKSSGGTDTQYF.

This chain's CDR3 is CASSHAGGASDTQYF. The CDR3, as DNA: TGTGCCAGCAGCCACGCAGGGGGCGCGTCAGATACGCAGTATTTT. This sequence joins TRBV5-5 and TRBJ2-3; TRBD1 matches at 8 bases. CDR3 length equals 15 residues. Per the germline V gene, CDR1 is SGHKS and CDR2 is YYEKEE (reference sequence). Trimming removed 4 bases from V and 4 bases from J; junction bases left unmatched: 8.

The genes are TRBV11-3 and TRBJ2-3; 10 nucleotides agree with TRBD1. CDR1 and CDR2 (germline): SGHNT, YENEEA. V was pared by 4 bases and J by 2 bases, with 3 bases of the junction left unmatched. CDR3 length: 15 residues. The CDR3 protein is CASSSGQGVTDTQYF. The CDR3 region has the DNA TGTGCCAGCAGCTCCGGACAGGGGGTCACAGATACGCAGTATTTT.

This clone was found a few times. CDR3 amino acids: CASSQLGNEQFF. As DNA, the CDR3 is TGCGCCAGCAGCCAGCTGGGCAATGAGCAGTTCTTC. The rearrangement uses TRBV4-1 and TRBJ2-1; unclear D gene. V lost 3 bases, J lost 6 bases, and 6 bases lay in between. Germline CDR1 and CDR2: MGHRA and YSYEKL. The CDR3 is 12 residues long.

The chain uses TRBV10-3 and TRBJ2-1, with 10 nucleotides matching TRBD2. Germline CDR1 is ENHRY and CDR2 is SYGVKD. This CDR3 is built from 14 residues. Trimming cost V 8 bases and J 7 bases; bases outside gene matches: 8. The CDR3 sequence is CAIRGTSGNNEQFF. In DNA, the CDR3 is TGTGCCATCCGAGGCACTAGCGGGAATAATGAGCAGTTCTTC.

The chain joins TRBV11-2 to TRBJ1-3, with D unclear. The CDR3 covers 16 residues. Trimming shortened V by 1 base and J by 7 bases, and 17 bases separated the two germline ends. Germline CDR1 SGHAT, CDR2 FQNNGV. The CDR3 region has the DNA TGTGCCAGCAGCTTAGGCCTGCTGAGAGGACCCAACACCATATATTTT. This codes for CASSLGLLRGPNTIYF.

The gene calls are TRBV15 and TRBJ1-3; D may be TRBD1 (5 bases). The CDR3 spans 17 residues. Trimming stripped 2 bases from V and 0 bases from J, with 14 bases between. The germline gives CDR1 LNHNV, CDR2 YYDKDF (reference sequence). CDR3 in amino acids: CATSRSAGLSSGNTIYF. DNA of the CDR3: TGTGCCACCAGCAGATCGGCAGGGTTGAGCTCTGGAAACACCATATATTTT.

J is TRBJ2-5 and V is TRBV6-6; 11 bases fit TRBD2. CDR1 is MNHNY and CDR2 is SVGAGI in the germline V gene (reference sequence). The CDR3 consists of 16 residues. V lost 7 bases and J lost 5; bases outside the gene matches: 12. The CDR3 protein is CASTPTSGVQGETQYF. CDR3 DNA sequence: TGTGCCAGCACCCCGACTAGCGGGGTACAGGGGGAGACCCAGTACTTC.

V gene TRBV7-9 combines with J gene TRBJ2-7; D gene ambiguous. CDR3 length equals 14 residues. Trimming removed 5 bases at V and 2 bases at J, with 13 bases between. From germline, CDR1 is SEHNR and CDR2 FQNEAQ (reference sequence). The CDR3 loop is CASSRSGRPYEQYV. The CDR3 DNA sequence: TGTGCCAGCAGCCGCAGTGGACGTCCCTACGAGCAGTACGTC.

The rearrangement uses TRBV29-1 and TRBJ2-3; D possibly corresponds to TRBD1 (5 bases). This CDR3 region has 15 residues. Germline V CDR1 and CDR2: SQVTM, ANQGSEA. V gave up 3 bases and J gave up 0 bases, with 13 bases separating them. The DNA for the CDR3 is TGCAGCGTTGATTGGGGCAAGGCCAGCACAGATACGCAGTATTTT. It translates to CSVDWGKASTDTQYF.

The V gene is TRBV7-2, the J gene TRBJ1-1, with D unresolved. V lost 6 bases and J 1 base, leaving 6 bases between the germline ends. The CDR3 consists of 12 residues. Germline lookup yields CDR1 SGHTA and CDR2 FQGNSA. The CDR3 here is CASSFGNTEAFF. In DNA, the CDR3 is TGTGCCAGCAGTTTCGGGAACACTGAAGCTTTCTTT.

The J gene is TRBJ1-5, the V gene TRBV7-8, with D possibly TRBD1 on 5 matching bases. This CDR3 has 13 amino acids. Per germline, CDR1 SGHVS and CDR2 FQNEAQ. Between the trimmed V and J ends, which lost 1 base and 6 bases, there was a span of 7 bases. The CDR3 reads CASSLGGGQPQHF. The CDR3, as DNA: TGTGCCAGCAGCTTAGGGGGGGGTCAGCCCCAGCATTTT.

This clone was observed a few times. The V call is TRBV19, the J call TRBJ2-5; a weak D match, TRBD1 (5 bases). This CDR3 is built from 13 residues. Germline V gene lookup returns CDR1 LNHDA and CDR2 SQIVND (reference sequence). With 8 bases removed from V and 4 bases from J, the gap between germline ends came to 14 bases. CDR3 sequence: CASGLKRGETQYF. The CDR3 coding sequence is TGTGCCAGTGGGCTTAAAAGGGGAGAGACCCAGTACTTC.

This rearrangement joins TRBV29-1 to TRBJ2-6, with D perhaps TRBD1 (6 bases). CDR3 length equals 14 residues. Per germline, CDR1 SQVTM and CDR2 ANQGSEA. V dropped 5 bases and J dropped 0 bases, with 8 bases sitting between them. CDR3 in amino acids: CSVIGGSGANVLTF. In DNA form, the CDR3 reads TGCAGCGTTATAGGGGGCTCTGGGGCCAACGTCCTGACTTTC.

This clone appeared a few times. The chain couples TRBV18 to TRBJ1-3, with 7 nucleotides matching TRBD1. V lost 6 bases to trimming and J lost 0 bases; unmatched junction nucleotides: 8. Germline CDR1 reads KGHSH; CDR2 reads LQKENI. The CDR3 is 16 amino acids. CDR3 loop: CASSQQGDLSGNTIYF. The DNA of the CDR3 is TGTGCCAGCTCCCAGCAGGGGGACCTCTCTGGAAACACCATATATTTT. Using reference TRBV18 and TRBJ1-3 for the parts outside the CDR3, the full variable domain is NAGVMQNPRHLVRRRGQEARLRCSPMKGHSHVYWYRQLPEEGLKFMVYLQKENIIDESGMPKERFSAEFPKEGPSILRIQQVVRGDSAAYFCASSQQGDLSGNTIYFGEGSWLTVV.

V usage is TRBV2 and J usage is TRBJ2-5; D possibly corresponds to TRBD1 (6 bases). This CDR3 region has 15 residues. CDR1 and CDR2 from the germline V gene are SNHLY and FYNNEI. Trimming removed 7 bases at V and 2 bases at J, with 17 bases between. The CDR3 DNA sequence: TGTGCCAGCAAGACCTTAGGGGGTAGTCAAGAGACCCAGTACTTC. It yields the protein CASKTLGGSQETQYF.

J is TRBJ1-3 and V is TRBV19, with a possible D match to TRBD1 (5 bases). The CDR3 runs to 14 residues. Germline CDR1 is LNHDA and CDR2 is SQIVND (reference sequence). Trimming took 9 bases from V and 0 from J, leaving 12 bases between them. The CDR3 region is CASNPGPSGNTIYF. DNA of the CDR3: TGTGCCAGCAACCCGGGACCCTCTGGAAACACCATATATTTT.

The chain employs TRBV5-4 and TRBJ2-1; TRBD1 matches at 7 bases. The ends lost 4 bases at V and 5 bases at J; junction bases unmatched: 9. The CDR3 consists of 15 residues. Germline loops: CDR1 SGHNT, CDR2 YYREEE (reference sequence). The CDR3 loop is CASSLPQGMNNEQFF. DNA of the CDR3: TGTGCCAGCAGCCTCCCACAGGGGATGAACAATGAGCAGTTCTTC.